This T cell receptor (beta chain) was profiled in a study of T-cell reconstitution after alpha-beta-depleted transplantation in children. For TCRbeta, the library was prepared with unique molecular identifiers. TCRdb re-analysed the PCR reads in MiXCR, keeping a single row per CDR3 protein. The profile shows about 610,000 distinct CDR3 sequences, under 12% of them singletons. This clonotype turned up a few times. This clonotype was obtained from a human donor who donated a stem cell graft to a child with acute myeloid leukemia. The sequencing used PBMCs from the stem cell graft donor, collected from the stem cell graft.

CDR3 amino acids: CAWSASGVYSNTEAFF. CDR3 nucleotides: TGTGCCTGGAGTGCCTCAGGTGTCTACAGTAACACTGAAGCTTTCTTT. The chain uses TRBV30 and TRBJ1-1; D ambiguous. This CDR3 comprises 16 residues. CDR1 and CDR2 from the germline V gene are GTSNPN and SVGIG (reference sequence). V dropped 1 base and J dropped 2 bases, with 17 bases sitting between them. Full variable domain (outside the CDR3, taken from reference TRBV30 and TRBJ1-1): SQTIHQWPATLVQPVGSPLSLECTVEGTSNPNLYWYRQAAGRGLQLLFYSVGIGQISSEVPQNLSASRPQDRQFILSSKKLLLSDSGFYLCAWSASGVYSNTEAFFGQGTRLTVV.